Shown below are 20 T cell receptor beta chains from a single sample sequenced in a study of blood T cell repertoires in COVID-19. Assay: immunoSEQ multiplex PCR; the TCRdb copy retains only in-frame clones and omits some. Here the sample spans about 190,000 clones, just under 80% being singletons. The specimen sequenced was peripheral blood. These receptors all stem from an elderly woman with active or convalescent COVID-19.

The rearrangement joins TRBV10-2 to TRBJ2-5; 8 bases map to TRBD2. Germline trimming cut 5 bases from V and 2 bases from J; bases unmatched to any gene: 4. CDR1 is WSHSY, CDR2 SAAADI, per germline. The CDR3 is 14 residues long. The CDR3 region is CASSQTSAQETQYF. As DNA, the CDR3 is TGCGCCAGCAGTCAGACTAGCGCGCAAGAGACCCAGTACTTC.

The rearrangement uses TRBV19 and TRBJ1-2; the D is unclear. This CDR3 has 13 amino acids. Germline CDR1 LNHDA, CDR2 SQIVND (reference sequence). Trimming took 7 bases from V and 0 from J, leaving 9 bases between them. CDR3 bases: TGTGCCAGTAAACGAGAAGCTAACTATGGCTACACCTTC. Translation gives CASKREANYGYTF.

This clone was observed at least ten times. V and J are TRBV9 and TRBJ2-1; maybe TRBD2 (7 bases). The CDR3 length is 18 residues. The ends were cut back, 0 bases at V and 0 bases at J, with 16 bases in the middle. Per germline, CDR1 SGDLS and CDR2 YYNGEE. The CDR3 reads CASSVAGGGASSYNEQFF. CDR3 DNA: TGTGCCAGCAGCGTAGCCGGCGGGGGCGCGAGCTCCTACAATGAGCAGTTCTTC.

The V call is TRBV27, the J call TRBJ1-6; D not certain. V lost 4 bases and J 7 bases, leaving 11 bases between the germline ends. The CDR3 length is 14 residues. Per the germline V gene, CDR1 is MNHEY and CDR2 is SMNVEV (reference sequence). The CDR3 here is CASSSRDFNSPLHF. DNA of the CDR3: TGTGCCAGCAGTTCCCGGGATTTCAATTCACCCCTCCACTTT.

This clone has just one count. V usage is TRBV6-4 and J usage is TRBJ1-1; 7 bases map to TRBD1. Germline values: CDR1 MRHNA, CDR2 SNTAGT. The CDR3 totals 14 residues. V trimming: 8 bases; J trimming: 1 base; junction bases outside the gene matches: 7. CDR3 amino acids: CASRGDRGNTEAFF. CDR3 nucleotides: TGTGCCAGCCGAGGGGACAGAGGGAACACTGAAGCTTTCTTT.

The V and J genes are TRBV12-3 or TRBV12-4 and TRBJ1-3; D remains unclear. The germline V and J ends were trimmed by 1 base and 9 bases, with 7 bases remaining between them. The CDR3 runs 12 residues. CDR3: CASSLVLSTIYF. As DNA, the CDR3 is TGTGCCAGCAGTTTAGTATTGAGCACCATATATTTT.

This chain joins TRBV6-5 and TRBJ1-1, with TRBD1 matching 8 bases. In germline, CDR1 is MNHEY, CDR2 SVGAGI. The trim removed 6 bases at V and 1 base at J, leaving 7 bases unmatched. CDR3 length: 15 residues. CDR3 DNA sequence: TGTGCCAGCAGGCCACGGACAGGGCGGAACACTGAAGCTTTCTTT. This encodes CASRPRTGRNTEAFF.

The chain uses TRBV9 and TRBJ2-2; TRBD2 matches at 12 bases. The junction had 2 bases not matched to a gene; V was cut back by 2 bases and J by 0 bases. The CDR3 is 17 residues long. In germline, CDR1 is SGDLS, CDR2 YYNGEE. The CDR3 bases are TGTGCCAGCAGCGTTAGGACTAGCGGGGCGAACACCGGGGAGCTGTTTTTT. It yields the protein CASSVRTSGANTGELFF.

The V call is TRBV7-8, the J call TRBJ1-3; D gene uncertain. The germline V and J ends were trimmed by 5 bases and 1 base, with 9 bases remaining between them. Per germline, CDR1 SGHVS and CDR2 FQNEAQ. The CDR3 sequence is 14 residues long. CDR3 nucleotides: TGTGCCAGCAGCCCGCAGGAATCTGGAAACACCATATATTTT. Protein: CASSPQESGNTIYF.

V is TRBV30 and J is TRBJ1-3, with 8 bases matching TRBD1. This CDR3 is built from 15 residues. Germline values: CDR1 GTSNPN, CDR2 SVGIG (reference sequence). The junction had 6 bases not matched to a gene; V was cut back by 1 base and J by 4 bases. For the CDR3, the DNA is TGTGCCTGGAGTGCCCAGACAGGGGCCGGAAACACCATATATTTT. Amino acid sequence: CAWSAQTGAGNTIYF.

The chain recombines TRBV2 with TRBJ1-6; tentative D call: TRBD1 (5 bases). V gave up 0 bases and J gave up 5 bases, with 5 bases separating them. The CDR3 is 14 amino acids. Looked up from germline, CDR1 is SNHLY and CDR2 is FYNNEI. DNA for the CDR3: TGTGCCAGCAGTGAAGCAGGGGATAATTCACCCCTCCACTTT. Protein: CASSEAGDNSPLHF.

The V and J genes are TRBV5-1 and TRBJ1-1, with 8 nucleotides matching TRBD1. The V and J ends lost 2 bases and 5 bases, in that order; junction bases with no gene match: 8. The CDR3 totals 15 residues. Germline V CDR1 and CDR2: SGHRS, YFSETQ. CDR3 protein: CASSFSTGVGTEAFF. The CDR3 nucleotides are TGCGCCAGCAGCTTCTCGACAGGGGTGGGTACTGAAGCTTTCTTT.

V and J are TRBV7-8 and TRBJ1-5; a weak D match, TRBD1 (5 bases). The CDR3 is made up of 19 amino acids. Germline V gene lookup returns CDR1 SGHVS and CDR2 FQNEAQ. V lost 7 bases, J lost 0 bases, and 25 bases lay in between. CDR3 bases: TGTGCCAGCACCGGGACGGGAGGGCGATCATATTATAGCAATCAGCCCCAGCATTTT. Encoded protein: CASTGTGGRSYYSNQPQHF.

CDR3 coding DNA: TGTGCCAGTATGAATGCGGGTCCAGATACGCAGTATTTT. Translating it yields CASMNAGPDTQYF. The chain employs TRBV19 and TRBJ2-3; perhaps TRBD2 as D (5 bases). This CDR3 region has 13 residues. Deletions cut 7 bases from V and 4 bases from J, with 12 bases between. Germline assignment: CDR1 LNHDA and CDR2 SQIVND (reference sequence). Full variable domain (missing parts from reference TRBV19 and TRBJ2-3): DGGITQSPKYLFRKEGQNVTLSCEQNLNHDAMYWYRQDPGQGLRLIYYSQIVNDFQKGDIAEGYSVSREKKESFPLTVTSAQKNPTAFYLCASMNAGPDTQYFGPGTRLTVL.

V and J are TRBV10-3 and TRBJ1-3, with 7 nucleotides matching TRBD1. Germline CDR1 reads ENHRY; CDR2 reads SYGVKD. The V gene end was trimmed by 5 bases and the J gene end by 0 bases; junction bases not matched to a gene: 4. The CDR3 spans 15 residues. The DNA for the CDR3 is TGTGCCATCAGTACAGGGGCCAGCTCTGGAAACACCATATATTTT. This translates into CAISTGASSGNTIYF.

The chain combines TRBV5-5 with TRBJ1-2, with 10 bases that match TRBD1. V shed 4 bases and J 4 bases; nucleotides not matched to a gene: 1. CDR3 length equals 13 residues. The germline V gene encodes CDR1 SGHKS and CDR2 YYEKEE (reference sequence). CDR3 region: CASSRTGGYGYTF. The CDR3 coding sequence is TGTGCCAGCAGCCGGACAGGGGGCTATGGCTACACCTTC.

There are a few counts of this clone. The chain carries TRBV5-1 and TRBJ2-7; TRBD2 is a possible D gene (6 bases). CDR3 length equals 13 residues. In germline, CDR1 is SGHRS, CDR2 YFSETQ. Trimming stripped 4 bases from V and 6 bases from J, with 14 bases between. CDR3 coding DNA: TGCGCCAGCAGCCCGAAGACGGGGGTCGAGCAGTACTTC. Amino acid sequence: CASSPKTGVEQYF.

The rearrangement links TRBV2 to TRBJ1-1, with D possibly being TRBD1 (6 bases). The CDR3 runs 13 residues. Germline V lookup: CDR1 SNHLY, CDR2 FYNNEI. Trimming took 8 bases from V and 5 from J, leaving 15 bases between them. The CDR3: CASGWTEGTEAFF. Here the CDR3 DNA reads TGTGCCAGCGGCTGGACAGAAGGGACTGAAGCTTTCTTT.

This chain connects TRBV6-6 to TRBJ2-1; TRBD1 aligns across 10 bases. The V gene's germline CDR1 is MNHNY and CDR2 SVGAGI (reference sequence). The CDR3 is 12 residues long. With 2 bases clipped from V and 14 bases from J, the junction kept 3 bases outside the gene matches. This chain's CDR3 is CASSYAGQGKFF. The CDR3, as DNA: TGTGCCAGCAGTTACGCGGGACAGGGGAAGTTCTTC.

The chain couples TRBV7-2 to TRBJ2-7; TRBD1 aligns across 7 bases. CDR1 is SGHTA and CDR2 is FQGNSA in the germline V gene. CDR3 size: 14 residues. V lost 1 base, J lost 2 bases, and 2 bases stayed unmatched. The CDR3 nucleotides are TGTGCCAGCAGCTTAGGGGGACAGCCCTACGAGCAGTACTTC. Its protein product is CASSLGGQPYEQYF.